The present T cell receptor beta chain was sequenced within a study of T cells after yellow fever vaccination. Universal primer sites and UMIs were introduced during 5'RACE template-switching synthesis of TCR cDNA. Via MiXCR, TCRdb re-called the 5' RACE reads, giving one row per CDR3 protein. The table has around 530,000 distinct CDR3 sequences, less than 20% seen once. The CDR3 contains 16 residues. The germline V gene encodes CDR1 LGHNA and CDR2 YSLEER. V lost 0 bases, J lost 4 bases, and 14 bases lay in between. The specimen comprised PBMCs, sampled 5 days after the first yellow fever vaccination. The chain combines TRBV4-3 with TRBJ2-3, with D perhaps TRBD2 (5 bases). This receptor was identified in a man between 18 and 35 years old who received the YFV17D yellow fever vaccine. CDR3 coding DNA: TGCGCCAGCAGCCAAGATATAGCGACGGGCGCAGATACGCAGTATTTT. Its protein product is CASSQDIATGADTQYF.